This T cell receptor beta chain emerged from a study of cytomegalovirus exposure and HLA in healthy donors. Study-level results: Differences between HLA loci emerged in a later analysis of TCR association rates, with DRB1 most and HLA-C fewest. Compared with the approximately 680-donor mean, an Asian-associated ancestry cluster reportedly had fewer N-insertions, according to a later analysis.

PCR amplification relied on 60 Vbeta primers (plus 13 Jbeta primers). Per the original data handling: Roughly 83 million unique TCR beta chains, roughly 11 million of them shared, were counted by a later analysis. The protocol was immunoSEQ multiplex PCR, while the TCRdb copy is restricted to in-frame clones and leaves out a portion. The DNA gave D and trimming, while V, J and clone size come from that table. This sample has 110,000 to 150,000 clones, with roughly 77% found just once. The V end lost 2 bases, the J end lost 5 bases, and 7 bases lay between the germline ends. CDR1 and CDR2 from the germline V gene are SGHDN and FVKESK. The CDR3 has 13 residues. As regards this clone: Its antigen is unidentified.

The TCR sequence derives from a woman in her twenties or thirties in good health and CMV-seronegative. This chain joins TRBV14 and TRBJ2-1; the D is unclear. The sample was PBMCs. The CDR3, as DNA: TGTGCCAGCAGCCAAAACCCAGACAATGAGCAGTTCTTC. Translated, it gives CASSQNPDNEQFF.